One sample yielded the 16 T cell receptor beta chains listed below, sequenced in a study of OX40 agonist ivuxolimab in advanced cancers. Produced via immunoSEQ multiplex PCR; TCRdb's table is partial and in-frame only. The sample shows about 35,000 clones, about 94% of them seen only once. The sample consisted of CD4+ or CD8+ T cells sorted from blood, taken in a trial of the OX40 agonist ivuxolimab. All receptors derive from an adult with an advanced solid tumor such as melanoma, head and neck, liver or kidney cancer.

The genes are TRBV19 and TRBJ1-4, with D possibly TRBD1 on 5 matching bases. Germline CDR1 and CDR2: LNHDA and SQIVND (reference sequence). The V end was cut by 4 bases, the J end by 2 bases, with 17 bases between. The CDR3 extends over 17 amino acids. The CDR3 loop reads CASSTLGGGATNEKLFF. The CDR3 DNA reads as TGTGCCAGTAGTACGCTGGGGGGTGGCGCGACTAATGAAAAACTGTTTTTT.

The chain employs TRBV4-1 and TRBJ2-1; no clear D gene. V dropped 0 bases and J dropped 0 bases, with 12 bases sitting between them. This CDR3 is 17 amino acids long. CDR1 is MGHRA, CDR2 YSYEKL, per germline. This CDR3 reads CASSQDPPQSSYNEQFF. Written as DNA, the CDR3 is TGCGCCAGCAGCCAAGATCCCCCGCAGAGCTCCTACAATGAGCAGTTCTTC.

This chain links TRBV28 with TRBJ2-7; D is unresolved. The CDR3 loop spans 11 amino acids. Germline CDR1 MDHEN, CDR2 SYDVKM. Trimming took off 5 bases at V and 4 bases at J, with 6 bases between the two ends. CDR3 bases: TGTGCCAGCAGTGTAATTTACGAGCAGTACTTC. Translated: CASSVIYEQYF.

The chain has TRBV28 and TRBJ2-7; 12 bases are a match to TRBD1. There are 15 residues in the CDR3. CDR1 MDHEN and CDR2 SYDVKM come from the germline V gene. J was trimmed by 7 bases and V by 5 bases; bases with no gene match: 9. For the CDR3, the DNA is TGTGCCAGCAGTCTCAGGGACAGGGGGCTGGGGGAGCAGTACTTC. Its protein product is CASSLRDRGLGEQYF. Based on the CDR3 plus reference TRBV28 and TRBJ2-7, the full variable domain is DVKVTQSSRYLVKRTGEKVFLECVQDMDHENMFWYRQDPGLGLRLIYFSYDVKMKEKGDIPEGYSVSREKKERFSLILESASTNQTSMYLCASSLRDRGLGEQYFGPGTRLTVT.

The chain carries TRBV5-3 and TRBJ2-1; 16 nucleotides agree with TRBD2. TRBV5-3 is filed as an ORF, its function uncertain. This CDR3 has 23 amino acids. With 2 bases clipped from V and 0 bases from J, the junction kept 17 bases outside the gene matches. The CDR3 loop reads CARSFGNPGLAGGQTSSYNEQFF. In DNA form, the CDR3 reads TGTGCCAGAAGCTTTGGAAATCCGGGACTAGCGGGAGGGCAAACGAGCTCCTACAATGAGCAGTTCTTC.

The chain has TRBV29-1 and TRBJ2-7, with D possibly matching TRBD2 (5 bases). CDR3 size: 16 residues. V lost 3 bases to trimming and J lost 0 bases, with 18 bases between them. Germline V gives CDR1 SQVTM, CDR2 ANQGSEA. CDR3 residues: CSVEDRGRASSYEQYF. The CDR3 nucleotides are TGCAGCGTTGAGGACCGCGGGCGGGCCAGCTCCTACGAGCAGTACTTC.

This clone has only one observation. The chain employs TRBV19 and TRBJ1-5; no firm D call. The V end lost 9 bases, the J end lost 0 bases, and 6 bases lay between the germline ends. The CDR3 covers 12 residues. Germline V gives CDR1 LNHDA, CDR2 SQIVND (reference sequence). The CDR3 is CASTYSNQPQHF. CDR3 in DNA: TGTGCCAGCACGTATAGCAATCAGCCCCAGCATTTT.

The gene calls are TRBV11-2 and TRBJ1-3; a possible D gene is TRBD1 (5 bases). This CDR3 is 15 amino acids long. CDR1 and CDR2 from the germline V gene are SGHAT and FQNNGV. The ends were cut back, 8 bases at V and 9 bases at J, with 23 bases in the middle. CDR3 in DNA: TGTGCCAGCTGCGACCCGGCGCAGGGCCTCCGCACCATATATTTT. Protein sequence: CASCDPAQGLRTIYF.

V and J are TRBV27 and TRBJ2-7; D is undetermined. V was shortened by 10 bases and J by 5 bases, with 15 bases between the two germline ends. The CDR3 runs to 12 residues. Germline V gene lookup returns CDR1 MNHEY and CDR2 SMNVEV (reference sequence). The CDR3 loop is CATIGYQNEQYF. CDR3 bases: TGTGCCACAATAGGGTACCAGAACGAGCAGTACTTC.

V and J are TRBV27 and TRBJ1-3; D not resolved. The germline V gene encodes CDR1 MNHEY and CDR2 SMNVEV (reference sequence). With 4 bases removed from V and 3 bases from J, the gap between germline ends came to 7 bases. The CDR3 extends over 13 amino acids. CDR3 DNA sequence: TGTGCCAGCAGTTCCCGGGGTGGAAACACCATATATTTT. Protein sequence: CASSSRGGNTIYF.

J is TRBJ1-1 and V is TRBV13; a weak D match, TRBD1 (5 bases). In germline, CDR1 is PRHDT, CDR2 FYEKMQ (reference sequence). CDR3 length: 16 amino acids. Trimming cost V 0 bases and J 4 bases, with 15 bases left between them. The CDR3: CASSLGQGVGSTEAFF. In nucleotides, the CDR3 is TGTGCCAGCAGCTTAGGGCAGGGTGTGGGGAGCACTGAAGCTTTCTTT.

The chain links TRBV27 to TRBJ1-5, with D possibly matching TRBD1 (6 bases). The germline V gene encodes CDR1 MNHEY and CDR2 SMNVEV (reference sequence). V lost 8 bases and J 1 base, leaving 12 bases between the germline ends. This CDR3 contains 14 residues. CDR3 coding DNA: TGTGCCAGCCGCCTAGGGGGGAGCAATCAGCCCCAGCATTTT. Translation: CASRLGGSNQPQHF.

The chain is built from TRBV27 and TRBJ2-2, with D perhaps TRBD1 (6 bases). Trimming shortened V by 5 bases and J by 4 bases, and 11 bases separated the two germline ends. This CDR3 has 14 residues. Germline V gene sequence: CDR1 MNHEY, CDR2 SMNVEV (reference sequence). This chain's CDR3 is CASSLLGGTGELFF. In DNA form, the CDR3 reads TGTGCCAGCAGTCTCCTAGGGGGCACCGGGGAGCTGTTTTTT.

CDR3 in amino acids: CASSYSTGTITGELFF. The CDR3 DNA reads TGTGCCAGCAGTTACTCGACAGGGACGATCACCGGGGAGCTGTTTTTT. The chain uses TRBV6-5 and TRBJ2-2, with 7 bases that match TRBD1. CDR1 and CDR2 from the germline V gene are MNHEY and SVGAGI. Trimming cost V 0 bases and J 4 bases; bases outside gene matches: 5. The CDR3 is made up of 16 amino acids.

The J gene is TRBJ2-3, the V gene TRBV11-3; D call uncertain. CDR1 and CDR2 from the germline V gene are SGHNT and YENEEA. Trimming pared 0 bases from V and 2 bases from J, leaving 6 bases between. The CDR3 runs 14 residues. Here the CDR3 reads CASSLDVTTDTQYF. In nucleotides, the CDR3 is TGTGCCAGCAGCTTAGATGTAACCACAGATACGCAGTATTTT.

The chain couples TRBV18 to TRBJ1-2, with D tentatively TRBD1 (5 bases). This CDR3 spans 13 amino acids. The V and J ends lost 0 bases and 6 bases respectively, with 8 bases between them. Germline-derived CDR1 and CDR2 are KGHSH and LQKENI. CDR3 sequence reads: CASSPPGGDGYTF. The CDR3 region has the DNA TGTGCCAGCTCACCACCGGGGGGAGATGGCTACACCTTC.